This entry lists 31 T cell receptor beta chains sequenced from one sample in a study of T cell repertoires in cytomegalovirus infection. TCRdb reprocessed the reads with MiXCR, giving one entry per CDR3 protein. The sample comprises about 400,000 distinct CDR3 sequences, around a sixth of which are singletons, and roughly 9% rests with the top ten. Sequenced input: PBMCs. These receptors were taken from a human donor in good health (CMV status not recorded). Some clones in this sample may be carry-over from other donors' samples.

The sample holds a few counts of this clonotype. This chain connects TRBV10-3 to TRBJ2-1, with D perhaps TRBD2 (5 bases). Per germline, CDR1 ENHRY and CDR2 SYGVKD. This CDR3 is built from 17 residues. Trimming stripped 3 bases from V and 8 bases from J, with 23 bases between. CDR3 loop: CAISERGQWVEFDEQFF. CDR3 sequence (DNA): TGTGCCATCAGTGAAAGAGGGCAGTGGGTCGAATTCGATGAGCAGTTCTTC.

This clonotype showed up many times. This chain uses TRBV28 with TRBJ2-3, with D unclear. Germline-derived CDR1 and CDR2 are MDHEN and SYDVKM. CDR3 size: 13 residues. V lost 2 bases to trimming and J lost 15 bases, with 18 bases between them. CDR3 sequence (DNA): TGTGCCAGCAGTTTACGCCGTATTGATCTGTCATATTTT. It is translated as CASSLRRIDLSYF. The full variable domain, with the rest looked up from reference TRBV28 and TRBJ2-3, is DVKVTQSSRYLVKRTGEKVFLECVQDMDHENMFWYRQDPGLGLRLIYFSYDVKMKEKGDIPEGYSVSREKKERFSLILESASTNQTSMYLCASSLRRIDLSYFGPGTRLTVL.

This clonotype was recorded at least ten times. The genes are TRBV6-1 and TRBJ1-4, with D tentatively TRBD1 (6 bases). The CDR3 has 18 residues. The V end was cut by 5 bases, the J end by 11 bases, with 30 bases between. Germline V lookup: CDR1 MNHNS, CDR2 SASEGT. The CDR3 is CASSLKARTGHPQGKLFF. DNA of the CDR3: TGTGCCAGCAGTCTAAAGGCTAGAACAGGACACCCTCAGGGGAAACTGTTTTTT.

This clonotype was counted ten times or more. J is TRBJ1-2 and V is TRBV6-2 or TRBV6-3, with no clear D. The germline V gene has CDR1 MNHEY and CDR2 SVGEGT. This CDR3 region has 13 residues. Trimming removed 4 bases at V and 8 bases at J, with 14 bases between. CDR3: CASSFGPTLGYTF. In DNA form, the CDR3 reads TGTGCCAGCAGTTTTGGGCCGACGTTGGGCTACACCTTC.

This clonotype was observed a handful of times. The chain has TRBV6-6 and TRBJ2-7, with 9 positions matching TRBD2. Germline values: CDR1 MNHNY, CDR2 SVGAGI (reference sequence). This CDR3 spans 17 amino acids. V was clipped by 5 bases and J by 5 bases; unmatched bases: 16. CDR3 sequence reads: CASSRRVAGGPVHEQYF. CDR3 sequence (DNA): TGTGCCAGCAGTCGCCGTGTTGCGGGGGGGCCTGTCCACGAGCAGTACTTC.

This clonotype showed up just a few times. The genes are TRBV12-5 and TRBJ2-1; tentatively, D is TRBD2 (5 bases). V lost 3 bases to trimming and J lost 8 bases, with 11 bases between them. The CDR3 has 13 residues. The germline V gene encodes CDR1 LGHNT and CDR2 FRNRAP. The CDR3 region has the DNA TGTGCTAGTGGTTTCTCGGAGGTCTATGAGCAGTTCTTC. Protein sequence: CASGFSEVYEQFF.

The chain links TRBV29-1 to TRBJ1-2; the match to TRBD1 covers 8 bases. This CDR3 spans 14 amino acids. The junction had 7 bases not matched to a gene; V was cut back by 0 bases and J by 7 bases. Germline loops: CDR1 SQVTM, CDR2 ANQGSEA. Here the CDR3 reads CSVEDADRDGGYTF. The DNA for the CDR3 is TGCAGCGTTGAAGATGCGGACAGGGATGGTGGCTACACCTTC.

The genes are TRBV6-2 or TRBV6-3 and TRBJ2-5; 7 nucleotides match TRBD2. Germline values: CDR1 MNHEY, CDR2 SVGEGT. V dropped 0 bases and J dropped 4; count of bases not matched to a gene: 2. The CDR3 is made up of 14 amino acids. CDR3 sequence: CASSYSREAETQYF. The CDR3 DNA sequence: TGTGCCAGCAGTTACTCCCGGGAGGCAGAGACCCAGTACTTC.

This clonotype has only a few counts. The CDR3 DNA is TGTGCCAGCAGTGGCTCCGGGGCTAGCGGGAGTAATGAGCAGTTCTTC. Its protein is CASSGSGASGSNEQFF. The chain recombines TRBV6-8 with TRBJ2-1, with 10 bases that match TRBD2. V lost 5 bases and J lost 7; bases outside the gene matches: 11. CDR3 length: 16 amino acids. CDR1 and CDR2 (germline): MNHGY, SAAAGT.

This clonotype has at least ten counts. The chain links TRBV11-2 to TRBJ2-1, with 8 bases aligning to TRBD1. The CDR3 extends over 14 amino acids. CDR1 SGHAT and CDR2 FQNNGV come from the germline V gene. Trimming at V came to 3 bases and at J to 8 bases, leaving 6 bases not matched to a gene. CDR3 sequence: CASSFWTGSDEQFF. CDR3 bases: TGTGCCAGCAGCTTTTGGACAGGGTCGGATGAGCAGTTCTTC.

This clonotype was seen repeatedly, ten times or more. The chain employs TRBV6-1 and TRBJ2-7; D possibly matches TRBD1 or TRBD2 (5 bases each). The V gene lost 0 bases and the J gene lost 5 bases, with 17 bases spanning the gap. The germline gives CDR1 MNHNS, CDR2 SASEGT. The CDR3 consists of 16 residues. Here the CDR3 DNA reads TGTGCCAGCAGTGAAGCCGTGTTTGGGGGTATGGACGAGCAGTACTTC. Encoded protein: CASSEAVFGGMDEQYF.

V gene TRBV5-4 combines with J gene TRBJ2-7; TRBD1 matches 9 bases. The length of the CDR3 is 15 residues. Germline values: CDR1 SGHNT, CDR2 YYREEE (reference sequence). The trim removed 0 bases at V and 1 base at J, leaving 2 bases unmatched. The chain's CDR3 is CASSLGDRVSYEQYF. As DNA, the CDR3 is TGTGCCAGCAGCTTGGGGGACAGGGTGTCCTACGAGCAGTACTTC.

The CDR3 coding sequence is TGTGCCATCCAAGGGGCCACCCGACGCAATGAGCAGTTCTTC. Amino acids: CAIQGATRRNEQFF. V is TRBV6-2 or TRBV6-3 and J is TRBJ2-1, with a weak D call TRBD1 (5 bases). CDR1 is MNHEY and CDR2 is SVGEGT in the germline V gene. The CDR3 loop spans 14 amino acids. Trimming stripped 10 bases from V and 6 bases from J, with 19 bases between.

The CDR3 loop is CSARRPGLAKNIQYF. In DNA form, the CDR3 reads TGCAGTGCTAGGCGGCCAGGGCTAGCCAAAAACATTCAGTACTTC. The V gene is TRBV20-1, the J gene TRBJ2-4; TRBD1 is a possible D gene (5 bases). V lost 3 bases to trimming and J lost 0 bases, with 12 bases between them. The CDR3 length is 15 residues. Germline CDR1 and CDR2: DFQATT and SNEGSKA (reference sequence).

This clonotype was seen a few times. The J gene is TRBJ2-3, the V gene TRBV4-3; 8 bases line up with TRBD1. The CDR3 totals 18 residues. CDR1 LGHNA and CDR2 YSLEER come from the germline V gene. J was trimmed by 3 bases and V by 2 bases; bases with no gene match: 13. The CDR3 bases are TGCGCCAGCAGCCAACCCCCCTATCGACAGGGGTTAACAGATACGCAGTATTTT. Its protein product is CASSQPPYRQGLTDTQYF.

This clonotype occurred many times. This chain joins TRBV7-2 and TRBJ1-1, with D unclear. CDR1 is SGHTA and CDR2 is FQGNSA in the germline V gene. This CDR3 has 13 residues. V lost 5 bases and J 6 bases, leaving 13 bases between the germline ends. The CDR3 sequence is CASSPPGYPEAFF. The CDR3 DNA follows: TGTGCCAGCAGCCCCCCCGGGTATCCTGAAGCTTTCTTT.

There are many counts of this clonotype. The chain carries TRBV12-3 or TRBV12-4 and TRBJ2-5; D is perhaps TRBD2 (6 bases). The CDR3 has 11 residues. V was clipped by 6 bases and J by 5 bases, with 7 bases between them. The CDR3 is CASRGGETQYF. CDR3 coding DNA: TGTGCCAGCAGGGGAGGTGAGACCCAGTACTTC.

This clonotype was counted many times. This chain joins TRBV28 and TRBJ2-7, with TRBD1 matching 8 bases. The ends lost 2 bases at V and 5 bases at J; junction bases unmatched: 5. The CDR3 extends over 14 amino acids. The V gene's germline CDR1 is MDHEN and CDR2 SYDVKM. CDR3 DNA: TGTGCCAGCAGTTTACCGGGACAGGCCCACGAGCAGTACTTC. It codes for CASSLPGQAHEQYF.

This clonotype was counted only a few times. V is TRBV28 and J is TRBJ2-1, with 8 bases fitting TRBD2. The trim removed 5 bases at V and 7 bases at J, leaving 13 bases unmatched. CDR1 is MDHEN, CDR2 SYDVKM, per germline. The CDR3 covers 16 residues. In DNA form, the CDR3 reads TGTGCCAGCAGTCCCGGCTCGGGGGGGCCGCGGAATGAGCAGTTCTTC. Its translation: CASSPGSGGPRNEQFF.

This clonotype was counted a few times. The chain joins TRBV7-6 to TRBJ2-3; 7 bases match TRBD1. V shed 4 bases and J 5 bases; nucleotides not matched to a gene: 6. There are 14 residues in the CDR3. CDR1 is SGHVS and CDR2 is FNYEAQ in the germline V gene. CDR3 amino acids: CASSSRNRGDTQYF. CDR3 nucleotides: TGTGCCAGCAGCTCCAGGAACAGGGGAGATACGCAGTATTTT.

This sequence joins TRBV5-4 and TRBJ2-5; 13 nucleotides align to TRBD2. The V gene's germline CDR1 is SGHNT and CDR2 YYREEE (reference sequence). After removal of 4 bases from V and 3 bases from J, the junction contained 6 bases not matched to a gene. The CDR3 loop spans 16 amino acids. The CDR3 DNA reads TGTGCCAGCAGCCCCCCCGGGACTAGCGGGGAAGAGACCCAGTACTTC. Protein: CASSPPGTSGEETQYF.

This clonotype has at least ten counts. The CDR3 here is CASSPSSYGYTF. CDR3 nucleotide sequence: TGTGCCAGCAGCCCGTCGAGCTATGGCTACACCTTC. This chain joins TRBV7-2 and TRBJ1-2; D unclear. Germline CDR1 reads SGHTA; CDR2 reads FQGNSA. The CDR3 totals 12 residues. Trimming shortened V by 5 bases and J by 4 bases, and 8 bases separated the two germline ends.

The chain recombines TRBV7-2 with TRBJ2-1, with 11 bases lining up with TRBD2. Germline V lookup: CDR1 SGHTA, CDR2 FQGNSA. The CDR3 consists of 15 residues. V lost 5 bases and J lost 10; bases outside the gene matches: 10. The CDR3 DNA reads TGTGCCAGCAGCACTCTAGCGGGAGGACGCGAAGAGCAGTTCTTC. The encoded protein is CASSTLAGGREEQFF.

The chain combines TRBV2 with TRBJ1-2, with 9 bases matching TRBD1. Trimming at V came to 0 bases and at J to 7 bases, leaving 3 bases not matched to a gene. The germline CDR1 and CDR2 sequences are SNHLY and FYNNEI. The CDR3 is 14 residues long. The DNA of the CDR3 is TGTGCCAGCAGTGAAGCCGGGACAGGGCTTGGCTACACCTTC. Its translation is CASSEAGTGLGYTF.

This rearrangement joins TRBV29-1 to TRBJ2-1; D is perhaps TRBD2 (7 bases). V lost 7 bases and J 0 bases, leaving 19 bases between the germline ends. The CDR3 totals 16 residues. The germline gives CDR1 SQVTM, CDR2 ANQGSEA. CDR3 nucleotides: TGCAGCGCCCTAAAACAGGGAGGGGGCTCCTACAATGAGCAGTTCTTC. Amino acids: CSALKQGGGSYNEQFF.

The chain carries TRBV15 and TRBJ2-3, with D maybe TRBD1 (6 bases). CDR3 length: 16 residues. The V gene's germline CDR1 is LNHNV and CDR2 YYDKDF (reference sequence). V lost 8 bases and J lost 2, with 20 bases in between. The CDR3 here is CATGPSTGTHTDTQYF. In DNA form, the CDR3 reads TGTGCCACCGGACCCAGTACCGGGACACACACAGATACGCAGTATTTT.

The table lists this clonotype with many counts. CDR3 region: CASSGTGAYEQYF. The CDR3 nucleotides read TGTGCCAGCAGTGGGACAGGAGCCTACGAGCAGTACTTC. The rearrangement uses TRBV7-7 and TRBJ2-7; 8 bases line up with TRBD1. After removal of 6 bases from V and 2 bases from J, the junction contained 3 bases not matched to a gene. Germline CDR1 is SSHAT and CDR2 is FNYEAQ (reference sequence). This CDR3 spans 13 amino acids.

The DNA of the CDR3 is TGTGCCAGCAGCACCGACCCCTCCTACGAGCAGTACTTC. Translated, it gives CASSTDPSYEQYF. The chain employs TRBV12-3 or TRBV12-4 and TRBJ2-7, with D unclear. V was trimmed by 6 bases and J by 0 bases, leaving 9 bases between them. The CDR3 extends over 13 amino acids.

At least ten counts were recorded for this clonotype. This chain connects TRBV7-2 to TRBJ2-7; 7 positions match TRBD1. Germline assignment: CDR1 SGHTA and CDR2 FQGNSA. This CDR3 comprises 16 residues. Germline trimming cut 5 bases from V and 0 bases from J; bases unmatched to any gene: 10. The CDR3 sequence: CASSRTGAYSSYEQYF. The DNA of the CDR3 is TGTGCCAGCAGCCGTACAGGGGCTTATAGCTCCTACGAGCAGTACTTC.

CDR3 bases: TGTGCCAGCAGTGAAAGGTTTAGGGGCCGCAATCAGCCCCAGTATTTT. It encodes CASSERFRGRNQPQYF. This chain connects TRBV2 to TRBJ1-5; D perhaps matches TRBD1 (5 bases). The J call may be faulty, since TRBJ2-3 better matches the DNA end. The CDR3 contains 16 residues. Germline CDR1 is SNHLY and CDR2 is FYNNEI.

CDR3 in DNA: TGTGCCAGCAGGAGTCTAGCGGAGAACACCGGGGAGCTGTTTTTT. Protein: CASRSLAENTGELFF. The V and J genes are TRBV2 and TRBJ2-2; 7 bases align to TRBD2. V was pared by 6 bases and J by 1 base, with 5 bases of the junction left unmatched. This CDR3 is 15 amino acids long. Germline CDR1 SNHLY, CDR2 FYNNEI.